Reported below is one T cell receptor beta chain. It lacks a known antigen. No much larger clonotype is one base removed from it; base qualities were not supplied. The immunoSEQ hsTCRB kit was used to amplify TCR beta CDR3 regions from genomic DNA. An Illumina HiSeq system was used for high-throughput TRB CDR3 sequencing. The study's processing was this. The immunoSEQ software was used to analyze the sequencing reads, and any nonproductive sequences containing premature stops or frame-shifts were left out. To calculate repertoire clonality, Shannon entropy was normalized by log2 of the number of unique productive sequences, and that value was subtracted from one. TCRdb re-hosts the immuneACCESS table, in-frame sequences only. Its copies lack some clones; in the studies checked, an unresolved V gene accounts for under half of them, and the cause for the rest is not known. V and J calls plus clone size are reproduced from that table; the DNA served to infer D and trimming. In all, the sample holds approximately 97,000 clones, and 90% to 95% of those were seen once. The ten largest clones add up to roughly 3.1% of the sample.

This record comes from a study of T cells in pancreatic ductal adenocarcinoma (dated by TCRdb to 2015 to 2018). Regarding the research as a whole: Surgically resected pancreatic ductal adenocarcinoma specimens were analyzed for the quantity, spatial distribution, and characteristics of both suppressive cells and tumor-infiltrating CD8+ T cells, an effort aimed at clarifying the adaptive T-cell response occurring naturally. Overall results and qualifications from the work: Blood samples had more total productive templates and 6.5 to 9-fold more unique clonotypes than tumor samples. Because inoperable disease is present at presentation in most pancreatic cancer patients, the resected cohort was biased toward the minority with early-stage disease. Comparisons of clonality between tumor and blood may be biased because tumors are enriched in CD45RO+ effector T cells rather than naive T cells, which biases the comparison toward lower diversity. No significant difference in T-cell clonality was found between tumor and blood, with mean clonality of approximately 0.11 in tumors and less than 0.08 in blood.

Pancreatic ductal adenocarcinoma patients who had undergone surgery without neoadjuvant therapy were selected. Peripheral blood was collected in heparin tubes, from which PBMCs were isolated by histopaque density gradient and cryopreserved in about 10% DMSO. Using the DNeasy Blood and Tissue Kit along with Proteinase K and RNase treatment, genomic DNA was extracted from more than 5 PBMC specimens and fewer than ten flash-frozen tumor specimens. The germline V gene specifies MNHEY as CDR1 and SVGAGI as CDR2. Cut back by 2 bases and 5 bases, the V and J ends lie 9 bases apart. The CDR3 runs 13 amino acids, cysteine and phenylalanine included. This entry keeps only the CDR3 DNA: 39 bases, framed from base 1.

Sequenced material: PBMCs. This sequence uses TRBV6-5 and TRBJ2-5; TRBD1 is a possible D gene, resting on 5 matching bases. The TCR originated in a human donor with pancreatic ductal adenocarcinoma. The CDR3 loop reads CASSYRQSETQYF. The sequenced DNA is TGTGCCAGCAGTTACAGACAGTCGGAGACCCAGTACTTC.